These 27 T cell receptor beta chains came from one sample sequenced in a study of blood T cell repertoires in COVID-19. The method was immunoSEQ multiplex PCR; TCRdb's version includes in-frame clones alone and lacks a portion of them. The sample has under 500,000 clones, 85% to 90% seen once. Sample: PBMCs or T cells enriched from blood (not recorded which). The receptors were gathered from a man aged 25 to 40 who had recovered from COVID-19.

This chain connects TRBV28 to TRBJ1-3, with D possibly TRBD1 on 5 matching bases. The CDR3 has 14 amino acids. CDR1 is MDHEN, CDR2 SYDVKM, per germline. Trimming left V 7 bases short and J 4 bases short, with 14 bases between. CDR3 protein: CASTRPGVGNTIYF. Here the CDR3 DNA reads TGTGCCAGCACCCGGCCGGGGGTCGGAAACACCATATATTTT.

The rearrangement links TRBV19 to TRBJ1-3, with D possibly TRBD1 on 5 matching bases. V was pared by 6 bases and J by 4 bases, with 19 bases between. The CDR3 loop spans 16 amino acids. The V gene's germline CDR1 is LNHDA and CDR2 SQIVND (reference sequence). CDR3 in DNA: TGTGCCAGTAGCCGTGATAGGGGTAATTCCGGAAACACCATATATTTT. Translating gives CASSRDRGNSGNTIYF.

The V gene is TRBV27, the J gene TRBJ2-1, with D possibly matching TRBD1 (6 bases). CDR1 is MNHEY, CDR2 SMNVEV, per germline (reference sequence). The CDR3 has 15 residues. Deletions cut 5 bases from V and 4 bases from J, with 15 bases between. The CDR3 region has the DNA TGTGCCAGCAGTCTTTACGGACAGACTTACAATGAGCAGTTCTTC. It translates to CASSLYGQTYNEQFF.

There are many counts of this clone. The chain links TRBV11-2 to TRBJ2-7; the match to TRBD1 covers 10 bases. The germline CDR1 and CDR2 sequences are SGHAT and FQNNGV. The CDR3 is 16 residues long. V was clipped by 5 bases and J by 6 bases; unmatched bases: 13. CDR3 nucleotides: TGTGCCAGCAGCCCTCTCCGGGACAGGGGCTTCGGCGAGCAGTACTTC. Amino acid sequence: CASSPLRDRGFGEQYF.

V gene TRBV28 combines with J gene TRBJ1-5; TRBD1 might be the D (6 bases). CDR3 length: 14 amino acids. The V gene lost 9 bases and the J gene lost 0 bases, with 12 bases spanning the gap. In germline, CDR1 is MDHEN, CDR2 SYDVKM. The CDR3: CASRQVDSNQPQHF. The CDR3 region has the DNA TGTGCCAGTAGACAGGTAGATAGCAATCAGCCCCAGCATTTT.

J is TRBJ2-1 and V is TRBV10-3; 10 nucleotides line up with TRBD2. Unmatched junction bases numbered 5, after V lost 4 bases and J lost 5 bases. The CDR3 is made up of 15 amino acids. CDR1 and CDR2 from the germline V gene are ENHRY and SYGVKD. In DNA form, the CDR3 reads TGTGCCATCAGTGGAGGACTAGCGGCAAACAATGAGCAGTTCTTC. It translates to CAISGGLAANNEQFF.

The chain recombines TRBV7-9 with TRBJ2-7; 10 bases are shared with TRBD1. The CDR3 has 14 residues. The V gene's germline CDR1 is SEHNR and CDR2 FQNEAQ (reference sequence). The V gene end was trimmed by 5 bases and the J gene end by 7 bases; junction bases not matched to a gene: 8. This CDR3 is CASSPRDRGVEQYF. For the CDR3, the DNA is TGTGCCAGCAGCCCCAGGGACAGGGGCGTGGAGCAGTACTTC.

The gene calls are TRBV7-2 and TRBJ2-7, with 8 bases matching TRBD2. Germline V gene lookup returns CDR1 SGHTA and CDR2 FQGNSA. This CDR3 has 15 residues. The ends lost 1 base at V and 4 bases at J; junction bases unmatched: 6. Written as DNA, the CDR3 is TGTGCCAGCAGCTTAGGAGCGGGAGTGGGGTACGAGCAGTACTTC. Translating gives CASSLGAGVGYEQYF. Supplemented by reference TRBV7-2 and TRBJ2-7, the full variable domain reads GAGVSQSPSNKVTEKGKDVELRCDPISGHTALYWYRQSLGQGLEFLIYFQGNSAPDKSGLPSDRFSAERTGGSVSTLTIQRTQQEDSAVYLCASSLGAGVGYEQYFGPGTRLTVT.

The rearrangement links TRBV7-9 to TRBJ1-2, with TRBD1 matching 9 bases. The CDR3 has 15 amino acids. J lost 4 bases, V lost 1 base, and 4 bases had no gene match. Looked up from germline, CDR1 is SEHNR and CDR2 is FQNEAQ (reference sequence). The CDR3 region is CASSLGQGGLYGYTF. For the CDR3, the DNA is TGTGCCAGCAGCTTAGGACAGGGGGGGCTCTATGGCTACACCTTC.

The chain has TRBV10-2 and TRBJ1-6; the D gene is possibly TRBD1 (5 bases). This CDR3 contains 15 residues. The V end was cut by 6 bases, the J end by 8 bases, with 17 bases between. CDR1 and CDR2 (germline): WSHSY, SAAADI. Here the CDR3 DNA reads TGCGCCAGCAGGAGCGGGAAAACAGGATATTCACCCCTCCACTTT. Translating gives CASRSGKTGYSPLHF.

The chain has TRBV27 and TRBJ2-7, with D maybe TRBD1 (6 bases). Trimming removed 5 bases from V and 5 bases from J, with 13 bases in between. In germline, CDR1 is MNHEY, CDR2 SMNVEV (reference sequence). This CDR3 is 13 amino acids long. The CDR3 reads CASSRRDTNEQYF. CDR3 in DNA: TGTGCCAGCAGTCGCCGGGACACCAACGAGCAGTACTTC.

This chain joins TRBV29-1 and TRBJ1-1; D is undetermined. Looked up from germline, CDR1 is SQVTM and CDR2 is ANQGSEA. This CDR3 has 13 residues. Trimming left V 2 bases short and J 5 bases short, with 12 bases between. The CDR3 here is CSVELRRETEAFF. CDR3 bases: TGCAGCGTTGAATTGAGGAGGGAGACTGAAGCTTTCTTT. Full variable domain (outside the CDR3, taken from reference TRBV29-1 and TRBJ1-1): SAVISQKPSRDICQRGTSLTIQCQVDSQVTMMFWYRQQPGQSLTLIATANQGSEATYESGFVIDKFPISRPNLTFSTLTVSNMSPEDSSIYLCSVELRRETEAFFGQGTRLTVV.

The chain couples TRBV28 to TRBJ1-2, with 9 bases identical to TRBD1. Losses at the gene ends were 6 bases for V and 7 bases for J; bases not matched to a gene: 9. The CDR3 totals 14 residues. In germline, CDR1 is MDHEN, CDR2 SYDVKM. The CDR3 sequence: CASRKPGQGVGYTF. CDR3 bases: TGTGCCAGCAGAAAACCGGGACAGGGAGTTGGCTACACCTTC.

The chain joins TRBV11-2 to TRBJ2-7; TRBD1 agrees at 8 bases. V lost 5 bases, J lost 0 bases, and 3 bases stayed unmatched. Per the germline V gene, CDR1 is SGHAT and CDR2 is FQNNGV. CDR3 size: 14 residues. The CDR3 sequence: CASSRGQGSYEQYF. The CDR3 nucleotides read TGTGCCAGCAGCAGAGGACAGGGCTCCTACGAGCAGTACTTC. Based on the CDR3 plus reference TRBV11-2 and TRBJ2-7, the full variable domain is EAGVAQSPRYKIIEKRQSVAFWCNPISGHATLYWYQQILGQGPKLLIQFQNNGVVDDSQLPKDRFSAERLKGVDSTLKIQPAKLEDSAVYLCASSRGQGSYEQYFGPGTRLTVT.

The V and J genes are TRBV3-1 (or the pseudogene TRBV3-2) and TRBJ2-7; possible D gene TRBD1, 5 bases. The V and J ends lost 0 bases and 3 bases respectively, with 12 bases between them. The CDR3 contains 15 residues. Germline CDR1 is LGHDT and CDR2 is YNNKEL (reference sequence). The DNA for the CDR3 is TGTGCCAGCAGCCAAGAAGGGGCTGGGAACTACGAGCAGTACTTC. Encoded protein: CASSQEGAGNYEQYF.

V gene TRBV10-1 combines with J gene TRBJ2-7, with 7 positions matching TRBD1. The length of the CDR3 is 16 residues. V lost 6 bases, J lost 0 bases, and 11 bases stayed unmatched. Looked up from germline, CDR1 is WNHNN and CDR2 is SYGVQD (reference sequence). In nucleotides, the CDR3 is TGCGCCAGCAGCACTCGACAGGGCTGCCCCTCCTACGAGCAGTACTTC. This encodes CASSTRQGCPSYEQYF.

The V and J genes are TRBV30 and TRBJ1-5, with no clear D. The V end was cut by 7 bases, the J end by 6 bases, with 16 bases between. The V gene's germline CDR1 is GTSNPN and CDR2 SVGIG (reference sequence). The CDR3 is made up of 13 amino acids. As DNA, the CDR3 is TGTGCCTCCTCGTCCGATCCGGGTCAGCCCCAGCATTTT. Amino acids: CASSSDPGQPQHF.

CDR3 in DNA: TGTGCCAGCAGCAAACGACAGGCCCAAGAGACCCAGTACTTC. This gives the protein CASSKRQAQETQYF. The chain recombines TRBV9 with TRBJ2-5; possibly TRBD1 for D (6 bases). CDR1 is SGDLS and CDR2 is YYNGEE in the germline V gene. The CDR3 loop spans 14 amino acids. V lost 4 bases, J lost 1 base, and 11 bases lay in between.

The rearrangement links TRBV28 to TRBJ1-1; D gene ambiguous. The CDR3 runs 13 residues. The V and J ends lost 6 bases and 5 bases respectively, with 13 bases between them. From germline, CDR1 is MDHEN and CDR2 SYDVKM. The CDR3 loop reads CASSLPQNTEAFF. CDR3 in DNA: TGTGCCAGCAGCCTCCCACAGAATACTGAAGCTTTCTTT.

The chain employs TRBV7-3 and TRBJ2-1; D perhaps matches TRBD2 (6 bases). This CDR3 has 14 amino acids. CDR1 and CDR2 (germline): SGHTA, FQGTGA. V lost 5 bases to trimming and J lost 10 bases, with 18 bases between them. The CDR3, as DNA: TGTGCCAGCAGCCCCGCCGCGCGGGCGGGAGAGCAGTTCTTC. It encodes CASSPAARAGEQFF.

The V gene is TRBV28, the J gene TRBJ1-3; D possibly corresponds to TRBD1 (6 bases). With 6 bases removed from V and 3 bases from J, the gap between germline ends came to 12 bases. The CDR3 is 14 amino acids. The germline V gene encodes CDR1 MDHEN and CDR2 SYDVKM. DNA for the CDR3: TGTGCCAGCAGCTCAACAGGGCTTGGAAACACCATATATTTT. Its translation: CASSSTGLGNTIYF.

The chain couples TRBV7-3 to TRBJ2-6; 7 nucleotides line up with TRBD1. The CDR3 covers 17 residues. CDR1 and CDR2 from the germline V gene are SGHTA and FQGTGA. J gave up 2 bases and V 5 bases, and 9 bases lay outside the gene matches. The CDR3 DNA reads as TGTGCCAGCAGCCCACGGACAGGTCTCCCTGGGGCCAACGTCCTGACTTTC. This codes for CASSPRTGLPGANVLTF.

V and J are TRBV5-1 and TRBJ2-7; tentative D call: TRBD1 (5 bases). The germline V gene has CDR1 SGHRS and CDR2 YFSETQ. The length of the CDR3 is 13 residues. With 2 bases removed from V and 5 bases from J, the gap between germline ends came to 11 bases. The CDR3 DNA follows: TGCGCCAGCAGCTTATGGGGCGTCAACGAGCAGTACTTC. Amino acids: CASSLWGVNEQYF. Full variable domain (outside the CDR3, taken from reference TRBV5-1 and TRBJ2-7): KAGVTQTPRYLIKTRGQQVTLSCSPISGHRSVSWYQQTPGQGLQFLFEYFSETQRNKGNFPGRFSGRQFSNSRSEMNVSTLELGDSALYLCASSLWGVNEQYFGPGTRLTVT.

The rearrangement links TRBV28 to TRBJ1-2; 8 nucleotides match TRBD1. V lost 7 bases to trimming and J lost 4 bases; unmatched junction nucleotides: 8. The CDR3 is 14 amino acids. The V gene's germline CDR1 is MDHEN and CDR2 SYDVKM. DNA of the CDR3: TGTGCCAGCAATCCAGGGGGCTTTGGCTATGGCTACACCTTC. As protein: CASNPGGFGYGYTF.

This rearrangement joins TRBV3-1 (or the pseudogene TRBV3-2) to TRBJ2-5; TRBD2 agrees at 9 bases. The germline V gene encodes CDR1 LGHDT and CDR2 YNNKEL (reference sequence). The CDR3 is 15 amino acids. V lost 5 bases, J lost 4 bases, and 8 bases stayed unmatched. CDR3 sequence (DNA): TGTGCCAGCAGCTTACTAGCGGGTATTGGAGAGACCCAGTACTTC. Amino acid sequence: CASSLLAGIGETQYF.

V is TRBV19 and J is TRBJ2-1, with D possibly matching TRBD1 (6 bases). Germline V gene data show CDR1 as LNHDA and CDR2 as SQIVND (reference sequence). This CDR3 spans 15 amino acids. V shed 5 bases and J shed 6 bases, with 17 bases lying between them. In DNA, the CDR3 is TGTGCCAGTAGTCCCCTAGTGTACAGGGTCAATGAGCAGTTCTTC. This gives the protein CASSPLVYRVNEQFF.

The J gene is TRBJ1-3, the V gene TRBV7-9; D gene ambiguous. The CDR3 extends over 15 amino acids. Germline CDR1 SEHNR, CDR2 FQNEAQ (reference sequence). V was shortened by 1 base and J by 4 bases, with 11 bases between the two germline ends. CDR3 sequence reads: CASSLGTERGNTIYF. The CDR3 DNA sequence: TGTGCCAGCAGCTTAGGAACAGAAAGAGGAAACACCATATATTTT. Full variable domain (rest looked up from reference TRBV7-9 and TRBJ1-3): DTGVSQNPRHKITKRGQNVTFRCDPISEHNRLYWYRQTLGQGPEFLTYFQNEAQLEKSRLLSDRFSAERPKGSFSTLEIQRTEQGDSAMYLCASSLGTERGNTIYFGEGSWLTVV.